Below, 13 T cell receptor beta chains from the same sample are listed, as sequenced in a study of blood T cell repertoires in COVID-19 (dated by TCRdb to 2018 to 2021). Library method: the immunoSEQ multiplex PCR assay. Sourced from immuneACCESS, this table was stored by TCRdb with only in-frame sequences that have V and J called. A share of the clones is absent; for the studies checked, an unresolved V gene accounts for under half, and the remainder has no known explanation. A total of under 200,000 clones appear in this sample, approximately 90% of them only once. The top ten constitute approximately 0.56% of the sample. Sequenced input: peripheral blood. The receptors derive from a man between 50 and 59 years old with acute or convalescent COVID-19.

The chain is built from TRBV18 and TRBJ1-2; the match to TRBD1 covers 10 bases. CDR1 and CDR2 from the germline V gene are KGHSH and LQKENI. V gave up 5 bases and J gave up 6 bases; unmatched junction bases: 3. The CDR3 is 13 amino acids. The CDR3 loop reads CASSEGTGDGYTF. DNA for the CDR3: TGTGCCAGCTCAGAAGGGACAGGGGATGGCTACACCTTC.

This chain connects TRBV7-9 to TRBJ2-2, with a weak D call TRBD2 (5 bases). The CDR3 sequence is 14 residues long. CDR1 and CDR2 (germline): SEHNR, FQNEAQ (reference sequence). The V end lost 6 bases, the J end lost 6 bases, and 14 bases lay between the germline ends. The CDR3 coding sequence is TGTGCCAGCAGAGACGGGAAGACCCCCGGGGAGCTGTTTTTT. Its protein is CASRDGKTPGELFF.

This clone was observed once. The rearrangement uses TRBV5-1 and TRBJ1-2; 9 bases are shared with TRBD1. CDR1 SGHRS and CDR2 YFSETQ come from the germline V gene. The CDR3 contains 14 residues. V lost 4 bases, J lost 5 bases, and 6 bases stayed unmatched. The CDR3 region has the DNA TGCGCCAGCAGCAAATCCGGACAGGGGTATGGCTACACCTTC. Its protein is CASSKSGQGYGYTF. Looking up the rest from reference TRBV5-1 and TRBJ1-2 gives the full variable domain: KAGVTQTPRYLIKTRGQQVTLSCSPISGHRSVSWYQQTPGQGLQFLFEYFSETQRNKGNFPGRFSGRQFSNSRSEMNVSTLELGDSALYLCASSKSGQGYGYTFGSGTRLTVV.

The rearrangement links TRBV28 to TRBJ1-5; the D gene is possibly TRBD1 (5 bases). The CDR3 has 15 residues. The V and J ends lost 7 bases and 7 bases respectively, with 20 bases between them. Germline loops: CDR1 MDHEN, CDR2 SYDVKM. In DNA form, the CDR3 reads TGTGCCAGCAACTCACCGGGTCCAGGGTTCCAGCCCCAGCATTTT. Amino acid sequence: CASNSPGPGFQPQHF.

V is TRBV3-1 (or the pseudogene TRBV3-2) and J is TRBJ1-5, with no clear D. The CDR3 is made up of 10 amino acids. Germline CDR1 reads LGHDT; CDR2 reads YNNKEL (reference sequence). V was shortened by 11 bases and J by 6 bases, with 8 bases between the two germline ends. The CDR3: CAAASQPQHF. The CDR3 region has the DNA TGTGCCGCAGCTAGTCAGCCCCAGCATTTT.

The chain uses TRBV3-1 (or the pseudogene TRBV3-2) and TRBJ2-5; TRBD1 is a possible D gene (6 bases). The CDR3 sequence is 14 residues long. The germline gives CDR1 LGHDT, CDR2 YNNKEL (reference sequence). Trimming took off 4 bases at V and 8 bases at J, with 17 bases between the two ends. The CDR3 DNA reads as TGTGCCAGCAGCCCCACAGGGCTACTGGATACCCAGTACTTC. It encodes CASSPTGLLDTQYF.

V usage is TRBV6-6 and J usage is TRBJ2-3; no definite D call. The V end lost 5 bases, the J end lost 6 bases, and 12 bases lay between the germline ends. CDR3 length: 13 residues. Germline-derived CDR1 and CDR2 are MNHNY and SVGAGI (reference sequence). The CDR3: CASSISFRDTQYF. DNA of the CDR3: TGTGCCAGCAGTATTTCTTTCAGGGATACGCAGTATTTT.

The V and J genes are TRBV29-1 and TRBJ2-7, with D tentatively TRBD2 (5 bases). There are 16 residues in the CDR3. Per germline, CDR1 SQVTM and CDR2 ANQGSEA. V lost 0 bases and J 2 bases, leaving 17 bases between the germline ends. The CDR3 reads CSVEDPTNGETYEQYF. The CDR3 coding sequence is TGCAGCGTTGAAGACCCTACTAACGGGGAAACCTACGAGCAGTACTTC.

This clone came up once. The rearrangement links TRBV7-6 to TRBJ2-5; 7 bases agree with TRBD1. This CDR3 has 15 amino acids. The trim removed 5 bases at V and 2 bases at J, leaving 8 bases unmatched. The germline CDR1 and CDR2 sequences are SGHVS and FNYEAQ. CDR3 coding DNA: TGTGCCAGCAGCCCACAGGGGCGAAGGCAAGAGACCCAGTACTTC. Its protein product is CASSPQGRRQETQYF. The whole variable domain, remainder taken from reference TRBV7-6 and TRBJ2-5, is GAGVSQSPRYKVTKRGQDVALRCDPISGHVSLYWYRQALGQGPEFLTYFNYEAQQDKSGLPNDRFSAERPEGSISTLTIQRTEQRDSAMYRCASSPQGRRQETQYFGPGTRLLVL.

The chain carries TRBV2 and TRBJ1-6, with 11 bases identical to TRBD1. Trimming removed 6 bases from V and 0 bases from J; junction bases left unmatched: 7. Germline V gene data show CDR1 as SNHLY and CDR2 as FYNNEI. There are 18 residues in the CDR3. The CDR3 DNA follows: TGTGCCAGCAGCCCGGGACAGGGGGACAGCTCCTATAATTCACCCCTCCACTTT. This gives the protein CASSPGQGDSSYNSPLHF.

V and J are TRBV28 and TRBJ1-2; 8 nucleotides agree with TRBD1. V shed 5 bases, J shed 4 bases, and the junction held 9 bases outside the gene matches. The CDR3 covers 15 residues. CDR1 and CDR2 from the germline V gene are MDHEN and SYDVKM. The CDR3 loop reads CASSTYRGAFYGYTF. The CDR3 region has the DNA TGTGCCAGCAGTACCTACAGGGGGGCGTTCTATGGCTACACCTTC.

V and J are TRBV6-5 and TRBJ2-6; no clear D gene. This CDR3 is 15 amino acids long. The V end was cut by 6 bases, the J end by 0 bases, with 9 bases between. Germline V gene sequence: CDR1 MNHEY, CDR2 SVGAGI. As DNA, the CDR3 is TGTGCCAGCAGCCCCAGTGTCTCTGGGGCCAACGTCCTGACTTTC. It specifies CASSPSVSGANVLTF.

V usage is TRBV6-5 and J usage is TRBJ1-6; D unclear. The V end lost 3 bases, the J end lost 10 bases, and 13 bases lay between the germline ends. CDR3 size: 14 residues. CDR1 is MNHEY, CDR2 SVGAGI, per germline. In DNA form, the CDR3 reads TGTGCCAGCAGTTATACACAGTTCTCCTCACCCCTCCACTTT. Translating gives CASSYTQFSSPLHF.